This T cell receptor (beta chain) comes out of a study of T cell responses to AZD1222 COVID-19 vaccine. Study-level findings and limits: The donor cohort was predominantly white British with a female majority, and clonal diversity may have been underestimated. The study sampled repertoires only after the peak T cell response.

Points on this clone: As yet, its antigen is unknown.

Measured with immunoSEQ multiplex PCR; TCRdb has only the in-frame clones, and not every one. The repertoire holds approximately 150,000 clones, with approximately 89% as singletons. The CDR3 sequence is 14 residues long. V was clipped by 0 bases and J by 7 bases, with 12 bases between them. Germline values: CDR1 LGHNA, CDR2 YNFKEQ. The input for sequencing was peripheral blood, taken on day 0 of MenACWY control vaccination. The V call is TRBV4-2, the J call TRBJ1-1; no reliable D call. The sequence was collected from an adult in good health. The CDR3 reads CASSQDPRSYEAFF. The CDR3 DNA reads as TGTGCCAGCAGCCAAGATCCCAGGTCCTATGAAGCTTTCTTT.